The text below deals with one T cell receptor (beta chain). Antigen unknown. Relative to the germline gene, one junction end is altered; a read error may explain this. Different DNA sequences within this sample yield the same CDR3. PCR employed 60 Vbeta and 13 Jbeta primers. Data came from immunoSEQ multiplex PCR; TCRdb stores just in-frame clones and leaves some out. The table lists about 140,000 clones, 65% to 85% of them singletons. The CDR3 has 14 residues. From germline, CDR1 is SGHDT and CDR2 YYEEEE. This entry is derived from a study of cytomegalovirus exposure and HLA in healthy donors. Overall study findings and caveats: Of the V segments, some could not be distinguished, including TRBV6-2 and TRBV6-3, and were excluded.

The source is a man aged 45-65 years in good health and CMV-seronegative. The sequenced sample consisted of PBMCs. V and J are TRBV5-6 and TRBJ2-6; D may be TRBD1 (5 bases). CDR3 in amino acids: CASSLASGANVLTF. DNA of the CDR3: TGTGCCAGCAGCTTGGCATCTGGGGCCAACGTCCTAACTTTC.